This T cell receptor beta chain was profiled in a study of T-cell reconstitution after alpha-beta-depleted transplantation in children. Overall study findings and caveats: Among T cells one year after transplant, newly produced cells accounted for most counts and diversity.

Researchers prepared the TCRbeta library using unique molecular identifiers, the study reports. From the PCR reads, TCRdb called clonotypes with MiXCR, one entry per CDR3 protein. This sample has some 550,000 distinct CDR3 sequences, with under 25% found just once. For this clonotype: Its target is not known.

Germline CDR1 reads DFQATT; CDR2 reads SNEGSKA (reference sequence). The CDR3 has 10 amino acids. V was trimmed by 4 bases and J by 5 bases, leaving 5 bases between them. V and J are TRBV20-1 and TRBJ1-1; D remains ambiguous. This sequence was found in a boy in the first two years of life who had a stem cell transplant for acute myeloid leukemia, so the T cells may come from the graft donor. The source was PBMCs, mostly from graft donor cells, collected 360 days after TCRalphabeta/CD19-depleted stem cell transplant. The CDR3 DNA reads TGCAGTGCTACGCCGACTGAAGCTTTCTTT. Translated: CSATPTEAFF.